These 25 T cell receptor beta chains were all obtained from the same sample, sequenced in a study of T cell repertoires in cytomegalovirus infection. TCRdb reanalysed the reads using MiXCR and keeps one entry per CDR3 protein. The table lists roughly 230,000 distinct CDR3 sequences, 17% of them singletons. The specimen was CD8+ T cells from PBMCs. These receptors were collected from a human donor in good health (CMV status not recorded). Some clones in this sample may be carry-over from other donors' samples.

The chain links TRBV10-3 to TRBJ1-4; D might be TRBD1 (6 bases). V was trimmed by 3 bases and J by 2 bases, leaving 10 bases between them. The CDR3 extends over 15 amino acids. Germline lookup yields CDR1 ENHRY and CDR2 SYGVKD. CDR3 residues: CAISDPGATNEKLFF. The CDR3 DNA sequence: TGTGCCATCAGTGACCCGGGGGCGACTAATGAAAAACTGTTTTTT.

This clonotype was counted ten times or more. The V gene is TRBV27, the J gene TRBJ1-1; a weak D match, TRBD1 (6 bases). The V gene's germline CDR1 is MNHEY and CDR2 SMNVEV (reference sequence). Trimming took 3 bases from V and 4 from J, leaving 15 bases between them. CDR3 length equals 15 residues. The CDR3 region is CASSFSLTGGTEAFF. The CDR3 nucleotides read TGTGCCAGCAGTTTTTCCTTGACAGGTGGCACTGAAGCTTTCTTT.

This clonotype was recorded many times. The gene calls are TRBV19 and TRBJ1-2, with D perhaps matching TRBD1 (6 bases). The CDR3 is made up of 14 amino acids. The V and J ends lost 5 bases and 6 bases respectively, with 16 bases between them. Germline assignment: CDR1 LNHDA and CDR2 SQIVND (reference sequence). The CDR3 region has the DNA TGTGCCAGTAGTTCCGGACCCCAGGGGAATGGCTACACCTTC. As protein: CASSSGPQGNGYTF.

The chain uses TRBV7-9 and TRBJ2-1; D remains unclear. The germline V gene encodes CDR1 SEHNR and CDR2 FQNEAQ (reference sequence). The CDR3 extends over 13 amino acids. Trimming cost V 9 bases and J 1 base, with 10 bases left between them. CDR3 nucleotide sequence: TGTGCCAGTCATCAGTTTTCCTACAATGAGCAGTTCTTC. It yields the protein CASHQFSYNEQFF.

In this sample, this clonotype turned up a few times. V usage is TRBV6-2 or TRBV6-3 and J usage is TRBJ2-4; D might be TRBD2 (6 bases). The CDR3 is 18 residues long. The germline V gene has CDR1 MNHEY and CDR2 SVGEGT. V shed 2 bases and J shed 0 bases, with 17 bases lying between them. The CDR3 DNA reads TGTGCCAGCAGTTACCAACCCGGGGGACCCATAGCCAAAAACATTCAGTACTTC. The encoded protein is CASSYQPGGPIAKNIQYF.

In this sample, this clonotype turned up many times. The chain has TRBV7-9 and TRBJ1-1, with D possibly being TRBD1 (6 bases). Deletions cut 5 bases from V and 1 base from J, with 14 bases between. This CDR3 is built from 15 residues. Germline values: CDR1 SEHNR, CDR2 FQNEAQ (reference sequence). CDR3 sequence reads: CASSALQGGNTEAFF. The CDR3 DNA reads TGTGCCAGCAGCGCGCTACAGGGCGGGAACACTGAAGCTTTCTTT.

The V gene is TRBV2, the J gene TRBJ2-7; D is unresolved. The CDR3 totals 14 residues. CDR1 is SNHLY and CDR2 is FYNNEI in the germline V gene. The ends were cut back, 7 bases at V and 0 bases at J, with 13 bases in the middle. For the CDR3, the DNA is TGTGCCAGCACCGACGGGTGGAGCTCCTACGAGCAGTACTTC. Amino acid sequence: CASTDGWSSYEQYF.

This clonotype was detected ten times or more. The CDR3 DNA is TGTGCCAGCAGCTCCCCCGGGGTGGGGAGCTATGGCTACACCTTC. Translated, it gives CASSSPGVGSYGYTF. The chain has TRBV7-6 and TRBJ1-2; D not certain. The V end was cut by 4 bases, the J end by 4 bases, with 16 bases between. The CDR3 is made up of 15 amino acids. Germline CDR1 reads SGHVS; CDR2 reads FNYEAQ. The full variable domain, with the rest looked up from reference TRBV7-6 and TRBJ1-2, is GAGVSQSPRYKVTKRGQDVALRCDPISGHVSLYWYRQALGQGPEFLTYFNYEAQQDKSGLPNDRFSAERPEGSISTLTIQRTEQRDSAMYRCASSSPGVGSYGYTFGSGTRLTVV.

The CDR3, as DNA: TGTGCCAGCAGTATTAGCGGGGTGAGCACAGATACGCAGTATTTT. Protein: CASSISGVSTDTQYF. V is TRBV2 and J is TRBJ2-3; 8 nucleotides line up with TRBD2. Per germline, CDR1 SNHLY and CDR2 FYNNEI. The CDR3 is 15 amino acids. The J segment lost 0 bases and the V segment lost 5 bases, leaving 4 bases of the junction unmatched.

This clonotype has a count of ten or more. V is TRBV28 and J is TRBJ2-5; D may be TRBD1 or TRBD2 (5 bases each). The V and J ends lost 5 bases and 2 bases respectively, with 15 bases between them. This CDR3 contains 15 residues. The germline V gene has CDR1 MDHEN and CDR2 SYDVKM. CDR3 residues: CASSGGGRGQETQYF. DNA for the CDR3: TGTGCCAGCAGTGGAGGCGGTAGGGGTCAAGAGACCCAGTACTTC.

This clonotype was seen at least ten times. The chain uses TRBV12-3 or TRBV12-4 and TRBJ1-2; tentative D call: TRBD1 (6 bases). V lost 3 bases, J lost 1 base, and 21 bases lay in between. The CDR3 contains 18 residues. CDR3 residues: CASSLIPPRGYLNYGYTF. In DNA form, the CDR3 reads TGTGCCAGCAGTTTGATCCCTCCCAGGGGCTACCTTAACTATGGCTACACCTTC.

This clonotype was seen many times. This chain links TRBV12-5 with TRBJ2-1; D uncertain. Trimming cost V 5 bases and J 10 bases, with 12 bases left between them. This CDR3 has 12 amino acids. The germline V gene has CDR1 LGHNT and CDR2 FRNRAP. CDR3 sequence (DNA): TGTGCTAGTGGTCTCGGGTCCTCGGAGCAGTTCTTC. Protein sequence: CASGLGSSEQFF.

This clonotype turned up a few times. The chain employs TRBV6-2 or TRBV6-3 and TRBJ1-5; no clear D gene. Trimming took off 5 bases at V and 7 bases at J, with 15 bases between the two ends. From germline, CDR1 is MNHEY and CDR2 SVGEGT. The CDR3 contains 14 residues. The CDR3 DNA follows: TGTGCCAGCAGTCCCGATGTACTAAGCCAGCCCCAGCATTTT. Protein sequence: CASSPDVLSQPQHF.

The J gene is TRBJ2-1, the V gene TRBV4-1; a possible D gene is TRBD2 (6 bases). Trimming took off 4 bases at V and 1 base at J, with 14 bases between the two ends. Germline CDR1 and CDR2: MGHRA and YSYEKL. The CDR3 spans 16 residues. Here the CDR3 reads CASSPLADGSYNEQFF. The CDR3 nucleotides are TGCGCCAGCAGCCCTTTAGCGGACGGATCCTACAATGAGCAGTTCTTC.

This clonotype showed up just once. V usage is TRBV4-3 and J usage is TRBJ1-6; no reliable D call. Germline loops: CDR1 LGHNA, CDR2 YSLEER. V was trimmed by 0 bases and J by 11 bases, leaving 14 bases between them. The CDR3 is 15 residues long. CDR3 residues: CASSQDPEGYPPLHF. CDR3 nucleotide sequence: TGCGCCAGCAGCCAAGATCCGGAGGGTTATCCACCCCTCCACTTT.

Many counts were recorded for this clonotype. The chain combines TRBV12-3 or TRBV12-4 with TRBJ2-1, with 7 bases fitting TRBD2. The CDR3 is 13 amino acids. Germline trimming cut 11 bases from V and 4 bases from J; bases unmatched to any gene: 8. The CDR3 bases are TGTGCCGCGGGGGTGTCACGGTACAATGAGCAGTTCTTC. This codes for CAAGVSRYNEQFF.

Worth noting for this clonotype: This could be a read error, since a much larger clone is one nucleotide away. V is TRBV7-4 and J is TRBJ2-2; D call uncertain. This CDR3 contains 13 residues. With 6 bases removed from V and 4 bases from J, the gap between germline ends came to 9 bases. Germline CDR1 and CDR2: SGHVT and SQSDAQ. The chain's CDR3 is CASRPRSTGELFF. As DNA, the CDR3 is TGTGCCAGCAGGCCAAGGAGCACCGGGGAGCTGTTTTTT.

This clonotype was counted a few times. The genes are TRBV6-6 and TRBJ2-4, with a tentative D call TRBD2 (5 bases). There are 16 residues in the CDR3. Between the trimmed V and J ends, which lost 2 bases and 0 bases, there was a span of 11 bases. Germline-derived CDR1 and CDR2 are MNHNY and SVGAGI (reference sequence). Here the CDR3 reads CASSYPTREAKNIQYF. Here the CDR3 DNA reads TGTGCCAGCAGTTACCCCACCCGGGAAGCCAAAAACATTCAGTACTTC.

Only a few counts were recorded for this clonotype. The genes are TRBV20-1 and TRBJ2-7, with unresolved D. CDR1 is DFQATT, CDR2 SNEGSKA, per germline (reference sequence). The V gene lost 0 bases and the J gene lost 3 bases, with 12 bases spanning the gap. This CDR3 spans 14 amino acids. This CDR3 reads CSARDRKEGYEQYF. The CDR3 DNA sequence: TGCAGTGCTAGAGATCGGAAAGAAGGCTACGAGCAGTACTTC.

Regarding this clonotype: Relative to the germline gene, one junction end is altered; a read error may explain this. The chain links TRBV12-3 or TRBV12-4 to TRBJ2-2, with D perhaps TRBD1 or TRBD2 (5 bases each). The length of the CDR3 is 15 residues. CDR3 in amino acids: CASSEGTVNAGELFF. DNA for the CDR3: TGTGCCAGCAGTGAGGGGACGGTGAACGCCGGGGAGCTGTTTTTT.

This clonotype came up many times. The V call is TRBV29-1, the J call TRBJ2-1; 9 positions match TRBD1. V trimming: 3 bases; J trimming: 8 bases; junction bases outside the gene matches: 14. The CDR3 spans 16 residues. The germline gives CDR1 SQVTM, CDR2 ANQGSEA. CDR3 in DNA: TGCAGCGTTGAGGGCCCAGGGACAGGGCCCCTCGATGAGCAGTTCTTC. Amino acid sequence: CSVEGPGTGPLDEQFF.

The CDR3 sequence is CASSHGIAGPFFGELFF. CDR3 DNA sequence: TGTGCCAGCAGCCACGGGATAGCGGGTCCTTTTTTCGGGGAGCTGTTTTTT. The V and J genes are TRBV14 and TRBJ2-2, with 7 nucleotides matching TRBD2. Germline V gives CDR1 SGHDN, CDR2 FVKESK. V gave up 3 bases and J gave up 7 bases; unmatched junction bases: 14. The CDR3 is 17 residues long.

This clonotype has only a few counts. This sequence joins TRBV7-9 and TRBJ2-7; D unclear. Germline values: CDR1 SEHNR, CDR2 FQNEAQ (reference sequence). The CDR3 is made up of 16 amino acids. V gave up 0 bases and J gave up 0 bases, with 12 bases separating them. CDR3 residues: CASSLATGGRSYEQYF. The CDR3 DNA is TGTGCCAGCAGCTTAGCGACTGGTGGGCGCTCCTACGAGCAGTACTTC.

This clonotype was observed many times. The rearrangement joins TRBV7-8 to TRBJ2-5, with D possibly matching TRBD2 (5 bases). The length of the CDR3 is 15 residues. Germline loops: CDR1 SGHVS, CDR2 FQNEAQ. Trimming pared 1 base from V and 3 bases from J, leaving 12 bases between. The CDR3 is CASSLVVPSKETQYF. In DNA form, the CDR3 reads TGTGCCAGCAGCTTAGTCGTTCCTAGCAAAGAGACCCAGTACTTC.

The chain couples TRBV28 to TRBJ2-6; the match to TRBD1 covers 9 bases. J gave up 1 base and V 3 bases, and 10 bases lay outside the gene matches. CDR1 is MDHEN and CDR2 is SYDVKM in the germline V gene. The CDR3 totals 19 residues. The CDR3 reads CASSLIAGQGNSGANVLTF. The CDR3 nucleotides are TGTGCCAGCAGTTTGATCGCAGGACAGGGGAATTCTGGGGCCAACGTCCTGACTTTC.